This TCR beta chain is drawn from a study of T cell repertoires in ileal Crohn's disease. Across the study: The M6 sample came from neoterminal ileum during colonoscopy after surgery.

The table came from immunoSEQ multiplex PCR; TCRdb's copy has only in-frame clones and leaves some out. The profile shows 13,000 or so clones, about 82% of them singletons. Notes on this clone: Its antigen is unknown.

Time point given: neoterminal ileum biopsy at postoperative endoscopy, about 6 months after surgery. Study-wide results and limits: Clonal expansions were more frequent in active smokers than non-smokers at surgery. Every patient over 26.8% clonality showed endoscopic recurrence.

Sequenced input: ileal tissue. The origin of this receptor is an adult with Crohn's disease.

This chain's CDR3 is CASSVGGSGAPYEQYF. The CDR3 DNA sequence: TGTGCCAGCAGCGTAGGGGGTAGCGGGGCCCCCTACGAGCAGTACTTC. The rearrangement links TRBV9 to TRBJ2-7; 8 bases agree with TRBD2. V shed 0 bases and J 2 bases; nucleotides not matched to a gene: 7. The CDR3 runs 16 residues. CDR1 is SGDLS and CDR2 is YYNGEE in the germline V gene.